What follows is one T cell receptor (beta chain) and its context. What it binds is unknown. J gave up 9 bases and V 6 bases, and 14 bases lay outside the gene matches. This CDR3 is built from 15 residues. Germline CDR1 and CDR2: SQVTM and ANQGSEA. Only in-frame clones appear in the TCRdb table, and some are missing; sequencing was by immunoSEQ multiplex PCR. This sample yields some 9,300 clones, of which approximately 79% are seen a single time; roughly 30% belongs to the top ten. The sample originates from a study of T cells and copy number aberrations in small-cell lung cancer. Regarding the study as a whole: A small sample size limited this study; results need validation. Adjacent lung showed higher T-cell richness and clonality than tumors; density difference nonsignificant.

Limited-stage small-cell lung cancer patients underwent surgery between the late 2000s and the early 2020s. All donors were smokers or heavy second-hand smokers. Sequences were obtained from normal tissue next to the tumor. The clonotype originates from a man in his 60s with small cell lung cancer. This chain joins TRBV29-1 and TRBJ2-1; TRBD2 matches 10 bases. The CDR3 loop is CSVKERDSGRPEQFF. The DNA for the CDR3 is TGCAGCGTCAAAGAACGGGATAGCGGGAGGCCTGAGCAGTTCTTC.